This TCR beta chain was identified during a study of shared clonotypes between healthy human individuals. In this sample, this clone turned up a few times. The target antigen is unknown. Overall study findings and caveats: When naive CD4 clonotypes were compared across a few donors, around 5% were shared. On the whole, naive subsets had larger estimated richness than memory subsets had. Against clonotypes common to all four donors, non-shared ones had lower generation probabilities.

Germline assignment: CDR1 GTSNPN and CDR2 SVGIG (reference sequence). The CDR3 runs 13 residues. Trimming shortened V by 3 bases and J by 7 bases, and 13 bases separated the two germline ends. The assay was immunoSEQ multiplex PCR, and TCRdb's table has in-frame clones only and misses some. The repertoire holds millions of clones, roughly nine tenths seen once, with around 0.14% in the top ten. This sequence originates from a man between 18 and 29 years old in good health. This chain uses TRBV30 with TRBJ2-4; D unresolved. Specimen: naive CD4+ T cells sorted from blood. Subset meaning: CD45RA+ positively selected. CDR3 DNA: TGTGCCTGGAGGGTTGCCGGATCCAACATTCAGTACTTC. Residues: CAWRVAGSNIQYF.